The rows below give T cell receptor beta chains drawn from one sample of a study of shared clonotypes between healthy human individuals. Sequencing used immunoSEQ multiplex PCR; TCRdb keeps in-frame clones, though not all of them. The data contain 1 million to 1.2 million clones, approximately 77% of them singletons. The sequenced material came from memory CD4+ T cells from PBMCs. The receptors stem from a man between 18 and 29 years old in good health. Some clones in this sample may be carry-over from other donors' samples. Both conserved end residues are part of each CDR3. D genes are given only for firm matches. The size field is filled for only some rows; it gives once, few, many or a size class.

v_call: TRBV4-3
d_call: TRBD2
clone_size: .
j_call: TRBJ2-1
cdr3_nt: TGCGCCAGCAGCCGCACCTGGACTAGCGCTTACAATGAGCAGTTCTTC
cdr3_aa: CASSRTWTSAYNEQFF

v_call: TRBV5-1
d_call: .
clone_size: once
j_call: TRBJ2-7
cdr3_nt: TGCGCCAGCAGCTGGGGACCACATTACGAGCAGTACTTC
cdr3_aa: CASSWGPHYEQYF

v_call: TRBV2
d_call: TRBD1
clone_size: .
j_call: TRBJ1-2
cdr3_nt: TGTGCCAGCGGACAGGGGGGGACTAACTATGGCTACACCTTC
cdr3_aa: CASGQGGTNYGYTF

v_call: TRBV7-2
d_call: .
clone_size: .
j_call: TRBJ2-7
cdr3_nt: TGTGCCAGCAGCTTAAACAGTCCTTACTCGGGGGAGCAGTACTTC
cdr3_aa: CASSLNSPYSGEQYF

v_call: TRBV18
d_call: .
clone_size: once
j_call: TRBJ1-4
cdr3_nt: TGTGCCAGCTCACCAAGGGGAGGTAATGAAAAACTGTTTTTT
cdr3_aa: CASSPRGGNEKLFF

v_call: TRBV11-2
d_call: .
clone_size: many
j_call: TRBJ1-1
cdr3_nt: TGTGCCAGCAGCTTGGTAGTCGGCGGATATGAAGCTTTCTTT
cdr3_aa: CASSLVVGGYEAFF

v_call: TRBV9
d_call: TRBD1
clone_size: .
j_call: TRBJ2-3
cdr3_nt: TGTGCCAGCAGCGCCCGAGGGGACAGGGGGGTAGATACGCAGTATTTT
cdr3_aa: CASSARGDRGVDTQYF

v_call: TRBV5-1
d_call: .
clone_size: .
j_call: TRBJ2-1
cdr3_nt: TGCGCCAGCAGCCTAAAAGCGCTACCCCATGAGCAGTTCTTC
cdr3_aa: CASSLKALPHEQFF

v_call: TRBV28
d_call: .
clone_size: .
j_call: TRBJ1-6
cdr3_nt: TGTGCCAGCAGTTTAGAGAATTCACCCCTCCACTTT
cdr3_aa: CASSLENSPLHF

v_call: TRBV28
d_call: .
clone_size: .
j_call: TRBJ2-4
cdr3_nt: TGTGCCAGCAACGACCCGGGACTAGCCAAAAACATTCAGTACTTC
cdr3_aa: CASNDPGLAKNIQYF

v_call: TRBV15
d_call: TRBD2
clone_size: .
j_call: TRBJ2-5
cdr3_nt: TGTGCCACCAGCAGGGGACTAGCGGGGTCCGGGGAGACCCAGTACTTC
cdr3_aa: CATSRGLAGSGETQYF

v_call: TRBV6-5
d_call: .
clone_size: .
j_call: TRBJ1-1
cdr3_nt: TGTGCCAGCAGTTACTTCGTCCGAGGAGGCACTGAAGCTTTCTTT
cdr3_aa: CASSYFVRGGTEAFF

v_call: TRBV20-1
d_call: .
clone_size: .
j_call: TRBJ2-5
cdr3_nt: TGCAGTGCTGGAGTGGGAGAGACCCAGTACTTC
cdr3_aa: CSAGVGETQYF

v_call: TRBV2
d_call: .
clone_size: once
j_call: TRBJ2-5
cdr3_nt: TGTGCCAGCAGTGATCCGTCCAAAGAGACCCAGTACTTC
cdr3_aa: CASSDPSKETQYF

v_call: TRBV6-1
d_call: .
clone_size: once
j_call: TRBJ2-6
cdr3_nt: TGTGCCAGCAGTGGGGGCAGCTCTGGGGCCAACGTCCTGACTTTC
cdr3_aa: CASSGGSSGANVLTF